Listed here are 26 T cell receptor beta chains from one sample, sequenced in a study of beta chain features in type 1 diabetes. Expressed TCRB transcripts were sequenced, since all the RNA that had been isolated was reverse transcribed. Using immunoSEQ multiplex PCR, the repertoire was profiled, and TCRdb retains in-frame clones only, with some absent. The sample shows almost 350,000 clones, roughly 8% of them seen only once. Sequences were obtained from central memory CD4+ T cells from blood. The receptors shown here come from a woman aged 18-29 years in good health.

V usage is TRBV7-6 and J usage is TRBJ1-4; 7 bases agree with TRBD1. This CDR3 has 15 amino acids. V gave up 5 bases and J gave up 7 bases; unmatched junction bases: 10. Germline CDR1 is SGHVS and CDR2 is FNYEAQ. Here the CDR3 DNA reads TGTGCCAGCAGCAAAATAGGGGGCGTTGGTGAAAAACTGTTTTTT. Protein: CASSKIGGVGEKLFF.

In its sample, this clone was seen a few times. The chain employs TRBV10-3 and TRBJ1-2; 7 positions agree with TRBD1. Trimming cost V 0 bases and J 6 bases; bases outside gene matches: 4. The CDR3 runs to 14 residues. Germline V lookup: CDR1 ENHRY, CDR2 SYGVKD. CDR3 region: CAISESGTVHGYTF. CDR3 nucleotide sequence: TGTGCCATCAGTGAGTCGGGGACAGTTCATGGCTACACCTTC.

This clone was seen at least ten times. The chain joins TRBV28 to TRBJ2-5; 7 bases are shared with TRBD2. Germline CDR1 MDHEN, CDR2 SYDVKM. The length of the CDR3 is 15 residues. Losses at the gene ends were 5 bases for V and 2 bases for J; bases not matched to a gene: 8. The CDR3 nucleotides read TGTGCCAGCAGTCTAACGAGCGGGGCTCAAGAGACCCAGTACTTC. This sequence encodes CASSLTSGAQETQYF.

The rearrangement links TRBV2 to TRBJ2-4; 10 nucleotides match TRBD2. The germline V gene has CDR1 SNHLY and CDR2 FYNNEI. CDR3 length: 21 residues. V shed 9 bases, J shed 1 base, and the junction held 24 bases outside the gene matches. CDR3 amino acids: CARGRDRASGSHSRAKNIQYF. CDR3 sequence (DNA): TGTGCCAGAGGACGGGACAGAGCTAGCGGGAGCCATTCGAGGGCCAAAAACATTCAGTACTTC.

This clone was counted a few times. The V gene is TRBV6-5, the J gene TRBJ2-6; tentatively, D is TRBD1 (6 bases). The CDR3 totals 15 residues. V lost 6 bases, J lost 4 bases, and 13 bases lay in between. Germline values: CDR1 MNHEY, CDR2 SVGAGI. CDR3: CASRPSGTGANVLTF. CDR3 in DNA: TGTGCCAGCAGGCCCTCCGGGACAGGGGCCAACGTCCTGACTTTC.

This clone occurred a few times. The chain recombines TRBV7-9 with TRBJ2-2, with 14 nucleotides matching TRBD2. V dropped 4 bases and J dropped 4; count of bases not matched to a gene: 2. Germline CDR1 SEHNR, CDR2 FQNEAQ (reference sequence). CDR3 length: 16 amino acids. The CDR3 DNA reads as TGTGCCAGCAGCTCGGGACTAGCGGGAGTCACCGGGGAGCTGTTTTTT. Protein: CASSSGLAGVTGELFF.

The chain links TRBV6-6 to TRBJ2-5; TRBD2 matches 7 bases. Germline V CDR1 and CDR2: MNHNY, SVGAGI (reference sequence). The junction had 8 bases not matched to a gene; V was cut back by 1 base and J by 3 bases. The CDR3 contains 16 residues. The CDR3 here is CASSYWGSGRKETQYF. The CDR3 DNA is TGTGCCAGCAGTTACTGGGGTAGCGGGCGAAAAGAGACCCAGTACTTC.

As to this clone: This CDR3 is also generated by other DNA sequences in the sample. This chain connects TRBV15 to TRBJ2-7; 7 bases match TRBD1. CDR1 and CDR2 (germline): LNHNV, YYDKDF (reference sequence). The CDR3 is made up of 13 amino acids. Germline trimming cut 3 bases from V and 4 bases from J; bases unmatched to any gene: 3. The CDR3: CATSRDRFYEQYF. The CDR3 DNA follows: TGTGCCACCAGCAGGGACAGGTTTTACGAGCAGTACTTC.

The chain is built from TRBV27 and TRBJ1-2; no clear D gene. The CDR3 covers 13 residues. Trimming removed 6 bases at V and 4 bases at J, with 12 bases between. The germline CDR1 and CDR2 sequences are MNHEY and SMNVEV (reference sequence). The CDR3 nucleotides are TGTGCCAGCAGGGCGTGGATTAGCTATGGCTACACCTTC. Residues: CASRAWISYGYTF.

This clone was observed a handful of times. The chain has TRBV10-3 and TRBJ2-6; D is unresolved. CDR1 is ENHRY, CDR2 SYGVKD, per germline. Between the trimmed V and J ends, which lost 4 bases and 4 bases, there was a span of 11 bases. This CDR3 has 15 amino acids. For the CDR3, the DNA is TGTGCCATCAGTGCGGACCCGGTCGGGGCCAACGTCCTGACTTTC. It yields the protein CAISADPVGANVLTF.

V and J are TRBV10-3 and TRBJ2-3; 11 bases map to TRBD2. Germline-derived CDR1 and CDR2 are ENHRY and SYGVKD. The CDR3 consists of 18 residues. The V gene end was trimmed by 6 bases and the J gene end by 2 bases; junction bases not matched to a gene: 13. The CDR3 bases are TGTGCCATCAGAGCCGGGACTAGCGGCCTACGGATCACAGATACGCAGTATTTT. It specifies CAIRAGTSGLRITDTQYF.

With regard to this clone: The sample carries other DNA sequences with the same CDR3. The V gene is TRBV19, the J gene TRBJ1-5; D not certain. Germline values: CDR1 LNHDA, CDR2 SQIVND (reference sequence). V was clipped by 2 bases and J by 0 bases, with 2 bases between them. The CDR3 spans 13 residues. This CDR3 is CASSISSNQPQHF. The CDR3 region has the DNA TGTGCCAGTAGTATAAGTAGCAATCAGCCCCAGCATTTT.

The rearrangement joins TRBV28 to TRBJ1-5; D may be TRBD1 (6 bases). The CDR3 has 16 residues. Germline lookup yields CDR1 MDHEN and CDR2 SYDVKM. V was cut by 4 bases and J by 2 bases, with 15 bases left in between. CDR3 coding DNA: TGTGCCAGCAGTTCTGGGATCAGGGGTGGCAATCAGCCCCAGCATTTT. It yields the protein CASSSGIRGGNQPQHF.

This clone has a handful of counts. The chain has TRBV29-1 and TRBJ2-3, with 15 bases that match TRBD2. Germline CDR1 reads SQVTM; CDR2 reads ANQGSEA. This CDR3 comprises 15 residues. Trimming took 4 bases from V and 3 from J; bases not matched to a gene: 2. The CDR3 coding sequence is TGCAGCGTTGGGGGACTAGCGGGAGGTACAGATACGCAGTATTTT. It specifies CSVGGLAGGTDTQYF.

This clone was seen many times. The sample contains more than one DNA sequence encoding this CDR3. The J gene is TRBJ1-1, the V gene TRBV2; D not certain. V was shortened by 6 bases and J by 3 bases, with 2 bases between the two germline ends. The germline CDR1 and CDR2 sequences are SNHLY and FYNNEI. This CDR3 spans 10 amino acids. The CDR3 sequence: CASRYTEAFF. The CDR3 bases are TGTGCCAGCAGATACACTGAAGCTTTCTTT.

A few counts support this clone. The chain is built from TRBV14 and TRBJ2-7; D unresolved. The germline V gene encodes CDR1 SGHDN and CDR2 FVKESK. CDR3 length: 14 residues. V was cut by 4 bases and J by 4 bases, with 14 bases left in between. The CDR3 spells CASSLAGPGYEQYF. The CDR3 DNA reads TGTGCCAGCAGCCTGGCTGGGCCTGGGTACGAGCAGTACTTC.

This clone has more than one count but fewer than ten. The chain employs TRBV15 and TRBJ1-1, with D possibly being TRBD1 (6 bases). Per germline, CDR1 LNHNV and CDR2 YYDKDF (reference sequence). CDR3 length equals 13 residues. V was pared by 5 bases and J by 1 base, with 8 bases between. The CDR3 region is CATSAQGNTEAFF. In DNA, the CDR3 is TGTGCCACCAGCGCACAGGGGAACACTGAAGCTTTCTTT.

This clone turned up a few times. The J gene is TRBJ2-3, the V gene TRBV11-2; D is undetermined. The V end lost 5 bases, the J end lost 0 bases, and 9 bases lay between the germline ends. CDR3 length: 14 amino acids. Germline lookup yields CDR1 SGHAT and CDR2 FQNNGV. CDR3 coding DNA: TGTGCCAGCAGCATGAGACTGAGCACAGATACGCAGTATTTT. Protein product: CASSMRLSTDTQYF.

The V and J genes are TRBV7-3 and TRBJ2-1; 7 bases map to TRBD2. This CDR3 comprises 12 residues. Germline-derived CDR1 and CDR2 are SGHTA and FQGTGA. V gave up 5 bases and J gave up 10 bases; unmatched junction bases: 5. The CDR3 region is CASSPSGQEQFF. The CDR3 DNA sequence: TGTGCCAGCAGCCCTAGCGGACAAGAGCAGTTCTTC.

The chain couples TRBV28 to TRBJ1-2, with 9 bases identical to TRBD1. Germline CDR1 MDHEN, CDR2 SYDVKM. Trimming at V came to 5 bases and at J to 2 bases, leaving 15 bases not matched to a gene. The CDR3 extends over 18 amino acids. The chain's CDR3 is CASSSNPDRGLSNYGYTF. The CDR3 bases are TGTGCCAGCAGTAGTAACCCGGACAGGGGATTGTCGAACTATGGCTACACCTTC.

This clone appeared many times. The V call is TRBV29-1, the J call TRBJ1-1; TRBD1 matches at 7 bases. Germline assignment: CDR1 SQVTM and CDR2 ANQGSEA. The CDR3 consists of 13 residues. The V gene end was trimmed by 6 bases and the J gene end by 11 bases; junction bases not matched to a gene: 15. The CDR3 here is CSVGGQMGTRAFF. The CDR3 DNA sequence: TGCAGCGTGGGGGGACAGATGGGAACAAGGGCTTTCTTT.

In DNA, the CDR3 is TGTGCCAGCAGTTTGACTAGTGGAAAGCAGTTCTTC. Amino acid sequence: CASSLTSGKQFF. The V gene is TRBV27, the J gene TRBJ2-1; D perhaps matches TRBD2 (6 bases). The CDR3 is 12 residues long. Germline CDR1 is MNHEY and CDR2 is SMNVEV (reference sequence). The V end was cut by 3 bases, the J end by 11 bases, with 11 bases between.

A few counts support this clone. CDR3 protein: CASSHAPRDYQFTGELFF. For the CDR3, the DNA is TGCGCCAGCAGCCATGCCCCGAGGGACTACCAATTCACCGGGGAGCTGTTTTTT. The genes are TRBV4-1 and TRBJ2-2; 7 bases agree with TRBD2. In germline, CDR1 is MGHRA, CDR2 YSYEKL. Losses at the gene ends were 3 bases for V and 4 bases for J; bases not matched to a gene: 14. The CDR3 contains 18 residues.

The rearrangement links TRBV12-2 to TRBJ2-7; the table's D call of TRBD2 was not tested on the DNA. TRBV12-2 is shown as a pseudogene. This CDR3 has 10 residues. CDR3 sequence reads: CASRLYVPHF. The CDR3 nucleotides are TGTGCAAGTCGCTTATATGTCCCCCACTTC.

The sample holds a few counts of this clone. The V call is TRBV4-2, the J call TRBJ1-4; D uncertain. V gave up 2 bases and J gave up 5 bases, with 12 bases separating them. The germline V gene encodes CDR1 LGHNA and CDR2 YNFKEQ. The CDR3 totals 15 residues. The CDR3 loop reads CASSQTGEFNEKLFF. The CDR3 DNA follows: TGTGCCAGCAGCCAAACGGGAGAATTCAATGAAAAACTGTTTTTT.

This chain links TRBV6-1 with TRBJ2-1; D remains ambiguous. Per the germline V gene, CDR1 is MNHNS and CDR2 is SASEGT. The CDR3 is made up of 13 amino acids. Trimming left V 6 bases short and J 2 bases short, with 8 bases between. The CDR3 loop is CASRASTYNEQFF. The CDR3 nucleotides are TGTGCCAGCAGGGCGAGCACCTACAATGAGCAGTTCTTC.